Sequencing of this T cell receptor beta chain was carried out in a study of T cell responses to AZD1222 COVID-19 vaccine (dated by TCRdb to the early 2020s). About the investigation overall: TCR sequencing covered more than 230 trial participants: about 210 given two doses of AZD1222 and 26 given two doses of MenACWY control vaccine. Enrollment into the trials was organized by age into subgroups of 18-55, 56-69 and 70-plus years, and those subgroups contained approximately 150, 30 and 60 TCR-sequenced participants, respectively. Here is what the overall study found, with its caveats: Participants were mostly white British, with more females than males. The authors suggested clonal diversity may have been underestimated. Because no day 14 peak-response samples were available, the repertoires could be characterized only after the peak T cell response. A significant rise in spike-specific TCR breadth and depth was observed after two AZD1222 doses relative to day 0 and relative to MenACWY recipients. Vaccine-associated CD4 TCRs spanned the whole spike protein, with dominant responses in regions 160-218 and 743-854. Nearly half of unique spike-specific TCRs reportedly recognized epitopes outside regions mutated in the B.1.351 and B.1.1.7 variants. The 56-69-year group was small, and its depth increase did not reach significance, likely because of low power. Conclusions about previously exposed vaccinees are limited, since just 6 or 7 AZD1222 recipients were seropositive for SARS-CoV-2 at baseline.

The CDR3 regions of human TCRbeta chains were analyzed by immunosequencing. The paper's data handling went like this. Repertoire TCRs were matched against a reference library of SARS-CoV-2-specific TCRs generated with the MIRA antigen-specificity platform. Breadth was defined as the fraction of unique TCRs that were SARS-CoV-2-associated. Depth was defined as the fraction of total T cells that were SARS-CoV-2-associated. Using the MIRA data, every spike-specific TCR was mapped to the spike region that the TCR reacted to and assigned to either a CD4 or a CD8 class. Log10-transformed breadth and depth values were compared by one-way ANOVA with Sidak's multiple comparisons tests. TCRdb carries this immuneACCESS record with in-frame sequences only. Its versions omit some clonotypes, under half of them owing to an unresolved V gene in the studies checked, with the rest unexplained. V and J calls and clone size are as listed in that table; D and trimming were resolved from the DNA. Present in this sample are 180,000 or so clones, about 89% of which were seen just once. The top ten clonotypes cover less than 2% of the sample.

Sample time point, as interpreted from the label and publication: about 28 days (+/-7) after the second vaccine dose. AZD1222 recipients with second doses at about 4 weeks or about 12 weeks were pooled, because spike-specific TCR depth and breadth did not differ between schedules. The vaccinee samples were drawn from two UK trials, COV001 and COV002, one of which was a single-blind randomized controlled phase 2/3 trial testing AZD1222 (ChAdOx1 nCoV-19) in healthy adults. For TCRbeta chain sequencing, PBMC samples were collected from trial participants at day 0 and at day 28 after the second dose. Regarding this clone: Its antigen target is currently unknown. Qualities for individual bases were not recorded, and no much larger clone is one base off.

The junction shows trimming of 5 bases on V and 0 bases on J, plus 20 bases between the germline ends. From the cysteine up to the phenylalanine, the CDR3 has a length of 19 residues. The kept DNA is CDR3 alone, 57 bases in frame from the first base. The germline V gene (reference sequence) provides CDR1 SEHNR and CDR2 FQNEAQ. This receptor was identified in an adult who received the AZD1222 COVID-19 vaccine. The sequence joins TRBV7-9 to TRBJ1-6, with TRBD1 perhaps the D gene, on 5 matching bases. The source material was peripheral blood, sampled 28 days after the second AZD1222 dose. The CDR3 in this case is CASSKTGGTVVSYNSPLHF. The DNA sequence is given as TGTGCCAGCAGCAAAACTGGGGGAACTGTAGTCTCCTATAATTCACCCCTCCACTTT.